This TCR beta chain was found in a study of cytomegalovirus exposure and HLA in healthy donors. Overall study findings and caveats: A later analysis showed TCR association rates differing by HLA locus, peaking at DRB1 and lowest at HLA-C.

The PCR had 60 Vbeta and 13 Jbeta primers. Produced via immunoSEQ multiplex PCR; TCRdb's table is partial and in-frame only. This table holds about 130,000 clones, approximately 84% found once. Turning to this clone: Its antigen is unknown.

Between the trimmed V and J ends, which lost 0 bases and 7 bases, there was a span of 10 bases. Germline lookup yields CDR1 GTSNPN and CDR2 SVGIG (reference sequence). This CDR3 comprises 13 residues. The chain carries TRBV30 and TRBJ1-5; D perhaps matches TRBD1 (5 bases). The sequence derives from a woman aged 40 to 50 in good health and CMV-seronegative. Input material: PBMCs. The CDR3 region has the DNA TGTGCCTGGAGTGTCGGGGGTGAGCAGCCCCAGCATTTT. It specifies CAWSVGGEQPQHF.